The 3 T cell receptor beta chains below all came from one sample that was sequenced in a study of shared clonotypes between healthy human individuals. Naive CD8 cells lacked CD45RO and underwent positive selection for CCR7, leaving out terminally differentiated effector memory CD45RA+ cells. The assay was immunoSEQ multiplex PCR, and TCRdb's table has in-frame clones only and misses some. Here the sample spans fewer than 800,000 clones, 92% being singletons. Sequenced: naive CD8+ T cells sorted from blood. The receptors stem from a man under 40 in good health.

V gene TRBV19 combines with J gene TRBJ1-5; the D gene is possibly TRBD1 (5 bases). CDR1 and CDR2 (germline): LNHDA, SQIVND (reference sequence). This CDR3 spans 13 amino acids. V was pared by 3 bases and J by 10 bases, with 13 bases between. The CDR3: CASSILGDSPQHF. In DNA form, the CDR3 reads TGTGCCAGTAGTATTCTGGGGGACTCCCCCCAGCATTTT. The full variable domain, with the rest looked up from reference TRBV19 and TRBJ1-5, is DGGITQSPKYLFRKEGQNVTLSCEQNLNHDAMYWYRQDPGQGLRLIYYSQIVNDFQKGDIAEGYSVSREKKESFPLTVTSAQKNPTAFYLCASSILGDSPQHFGDGTRLSIL.

This chain connects TRBV28 to TRBJ2-6; 8 bases align to TRBD2. CDR1 and CDR2 (germline): MDHEN, SYDVKM. The junction had 6 bases not matched to a gene; V was cut back by 3 bases and J by 2 bases. The CDR3 has 17 amino acids. The CDR3 sequence: CASSFGGVAPGANVLTF. The CDR3, as DNA: TGTGCCAGCAGTTTCGGGGGGGTCGCTCCTGGGGCCAACGTCCTGACTTTC.

This CDR3 reads CASSYDSGTSLDTIYF. As DNA, the CDR3 is TGTGCCAGCAGCTACGATTCCGGGACCTCGCTAGACACCATATATTTT. The rearrangement uses TRBV7-9 and TRBJ1-3, with D perhaps TRBD1 (5 bases). The CDR3 runs to 16 residues. Germline CDR1 SEHNR, CDR2 FQNEAQ (reference sequence). The V end was cut by 4 bases, the J end by 8 bases, with 21 bases between.